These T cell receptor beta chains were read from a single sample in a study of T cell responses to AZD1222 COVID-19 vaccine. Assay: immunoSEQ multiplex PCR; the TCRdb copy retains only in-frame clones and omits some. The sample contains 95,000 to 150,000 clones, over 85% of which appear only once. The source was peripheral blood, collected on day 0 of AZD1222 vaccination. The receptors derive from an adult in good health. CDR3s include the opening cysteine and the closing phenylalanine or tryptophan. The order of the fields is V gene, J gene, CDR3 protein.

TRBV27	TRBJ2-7	CASTPWGSGSSYEQYF
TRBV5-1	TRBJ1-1	CASSAGGTKNTEAFF
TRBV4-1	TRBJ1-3	CASSQEYGSGNTIYF
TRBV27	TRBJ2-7	CASPKTQGASEQYF
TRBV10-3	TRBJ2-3	CASQRGQQLTDTQYF
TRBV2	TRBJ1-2	CASRRDSLNYGYTF
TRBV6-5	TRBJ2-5	CASSSQGISVETQYF
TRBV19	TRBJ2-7	CATPLHRDGEQYF
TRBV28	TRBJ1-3	CASSPTGVSGNTIYF
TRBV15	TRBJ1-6	CATSRQGYNSPLHF
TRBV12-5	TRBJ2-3	CASGLGTSGADTQYF
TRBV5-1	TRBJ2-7	CASRPLFGSSEQYF
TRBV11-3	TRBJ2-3	CASSRGATGNTQYF
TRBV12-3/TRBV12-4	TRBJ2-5	CASTRGGTQYF
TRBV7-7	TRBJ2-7	CASSVNRDYEQYF
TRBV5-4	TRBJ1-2	CASSSPGADGYTF
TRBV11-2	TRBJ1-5	CASSLEYGSNQPQHF
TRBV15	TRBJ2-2	CATSRVGTGADTGELFF
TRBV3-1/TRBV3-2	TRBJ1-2	CASSLGTYSNGYTF
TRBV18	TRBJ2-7	CASSPPEGSYEQYF
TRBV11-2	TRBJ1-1	CASSLGTGPPPLSTEAFF
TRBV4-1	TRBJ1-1	CASSPQGAGTEAFF
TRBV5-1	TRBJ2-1	CASSPQGQGLAREQFF
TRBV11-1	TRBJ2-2	CASSLAHGGGRSGELFF
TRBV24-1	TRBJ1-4	CATSDPGTGNEKLFF
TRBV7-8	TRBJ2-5	CASSPNGQGNFETQYF
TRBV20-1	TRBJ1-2	CSAGTVYGYTF
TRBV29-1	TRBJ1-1	CSVGDTQAFF
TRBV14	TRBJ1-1	CASSQDIGRGTEAFF
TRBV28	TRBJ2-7	CASSLTFGYEQYF
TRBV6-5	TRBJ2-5	CASSLTRYQETQYF
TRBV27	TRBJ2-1	CASSAISGAPYNEQFF
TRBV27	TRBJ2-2	CASSFEPPANTGELFF
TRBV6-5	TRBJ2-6	CASSYLSSGANVLTF
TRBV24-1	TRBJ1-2	CATSDYRDFGYTF
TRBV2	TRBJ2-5	CASSSIQETQYF
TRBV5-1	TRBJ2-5	CASSGGSVRETQYF
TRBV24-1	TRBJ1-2	CATSDSWDYGYTF
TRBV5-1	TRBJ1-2	CASSTGQDYGYTF
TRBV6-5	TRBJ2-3	CASSSSADTQYF
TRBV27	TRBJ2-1	CASSEDTSGAYNEQFF
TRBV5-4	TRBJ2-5	CASSGVRGAQETQYF
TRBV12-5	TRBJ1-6	CASGLVQSLYNSPLHF
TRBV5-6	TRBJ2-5	CASSRQGPQETQYF
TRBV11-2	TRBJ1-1	CASSFGRVAEAFF